This passage covers 2 T cell receptor beta chains from one sample sequenced in a study of Ad26.COV2.S vaccination and SARS-CoV-2 variants. Repertoires were generated with immunoSEQ multiplex PCR, while TCRdb's copy carries only in-frame clones and drops some. The profile shows 440,000 or so clones, roughly nine tenths of them singletons. Treatment meaning: around 19 received Ad26.COV2.S at low or high dose, single or two shots; a few received placebo; per-sample allocation not given. Day 63 following the first vaccine or placebo injection was when the samples were taken. Sequencing used peripheral blood, obtained in a trial of Ad26.COV2.S vaccine versus placebo. The receptors come from a person between 18 and 65 years old who received the Ad26.COV2.S COVID-19 vaccine or a placebo.

This sequence joins TRBV9 and TRBJ2-3, with TRBD2 identical over 9 bases. Germline CDR1 is SGDLS and CDR2 is YYNGEE. This CDR3 spans 14 amino acids. V shed 4 bases, J shed 7 bases, and the junction held 7 bases outside the gene matches. This chain's CDR3 is CASSISGSGYTQYF. As DNA, the CDR3 is TGTGCCAGCAGCATTAGCGGGAGTGGTTATACGCAGTATTTT.

CDR3 bases: TGCAGCGACAGGGCTGCCGAGCAGTACTTC. Its protein is CSDRAAEQYF. V gene TRBV29-1 combines with J gene TRBJ2-7; possibly TRBD1 for D (6 bases). CDR1 is SQVTM and CDR2 is ANQGSEA in the germline V gene. Trimming removed 7 bases at V and 6 bases at J, with 10 bases between. CDR3 length: 10 amino acids.